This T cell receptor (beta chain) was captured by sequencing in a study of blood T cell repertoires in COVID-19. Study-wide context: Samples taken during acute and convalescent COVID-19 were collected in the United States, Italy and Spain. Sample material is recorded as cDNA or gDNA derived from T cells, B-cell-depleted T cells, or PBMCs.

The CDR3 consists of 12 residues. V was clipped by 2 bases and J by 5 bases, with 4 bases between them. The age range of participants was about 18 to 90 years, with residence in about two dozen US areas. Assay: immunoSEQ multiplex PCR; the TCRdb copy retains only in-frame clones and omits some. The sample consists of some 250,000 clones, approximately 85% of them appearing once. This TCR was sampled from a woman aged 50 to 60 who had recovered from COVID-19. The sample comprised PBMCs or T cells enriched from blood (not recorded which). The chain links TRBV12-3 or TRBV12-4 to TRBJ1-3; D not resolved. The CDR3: CASSLIRNTIYF. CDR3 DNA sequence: TGTGCCAGCAGTTTAATAAGAAACACCATATATTTT.